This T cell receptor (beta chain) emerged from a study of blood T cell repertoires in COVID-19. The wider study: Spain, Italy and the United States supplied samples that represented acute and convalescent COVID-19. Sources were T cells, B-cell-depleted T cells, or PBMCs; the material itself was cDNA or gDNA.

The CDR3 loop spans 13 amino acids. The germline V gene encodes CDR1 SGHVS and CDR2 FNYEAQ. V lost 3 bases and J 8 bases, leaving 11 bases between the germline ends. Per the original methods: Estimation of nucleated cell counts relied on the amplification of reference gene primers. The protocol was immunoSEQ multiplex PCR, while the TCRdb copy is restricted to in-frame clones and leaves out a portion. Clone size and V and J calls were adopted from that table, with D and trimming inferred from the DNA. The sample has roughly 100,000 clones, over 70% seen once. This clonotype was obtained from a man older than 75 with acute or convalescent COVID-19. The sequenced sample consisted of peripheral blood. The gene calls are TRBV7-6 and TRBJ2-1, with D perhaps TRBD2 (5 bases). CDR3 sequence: CASSLLLADEQFF. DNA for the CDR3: TGTGCCAGCAGCTTGCTTCTAGCAGATGAGCAGTTCTTC.